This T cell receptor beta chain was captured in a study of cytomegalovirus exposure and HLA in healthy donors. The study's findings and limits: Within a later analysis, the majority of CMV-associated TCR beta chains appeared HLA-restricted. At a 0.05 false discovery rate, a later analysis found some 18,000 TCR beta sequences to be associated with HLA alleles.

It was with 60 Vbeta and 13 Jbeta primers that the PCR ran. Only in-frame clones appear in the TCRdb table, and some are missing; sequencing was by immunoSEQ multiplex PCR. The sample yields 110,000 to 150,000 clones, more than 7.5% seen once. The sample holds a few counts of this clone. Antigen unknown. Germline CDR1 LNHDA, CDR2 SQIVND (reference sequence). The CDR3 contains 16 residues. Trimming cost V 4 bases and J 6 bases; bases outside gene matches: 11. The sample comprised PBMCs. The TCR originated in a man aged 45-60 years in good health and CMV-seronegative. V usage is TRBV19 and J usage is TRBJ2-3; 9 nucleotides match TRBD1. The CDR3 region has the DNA TGTGCCAGTAGTAGGGGACAGGGAAGTTCAGTCGATACGCAGTATTTT. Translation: CASSRGQGSSVDTQYF.